This T cell receptor beta chain derives from a study of graft-versus-host responses after intestinal transplantation. Notes on the study in general: Detection of GvH clones occurred in recipient marrow, and some had their first appearance in ileum or blood. Individuals carrying graft-donor T cell macrochimerism showed high graft-versus-host to host-versus-graft clonal ratios in allografts. Early post-transplant HvG declines tracked with peak circulating GvH clone levels.

V lost 4 bases to trimming and J lost 2 bases; unmatched junction nucleotides: 2. This CDR3 is 14 amino acids long. Germline V gene data show CDR1 as LNHDA and CDR2 as SQIVND (reference sequence). Profiling relied on immunoSEQ multiplex PCR, and the TCRdb table lists in-frame clones only, not all of them. The sample carries over 65,000 clones, 85% to 95% recorded once. As regards this clone: The antigen is undetermined.

The genes are TRBV19 and TRBJ2-7; the match to TRBD2 covers 10 bases. Material: unstimulated CD8+ T cells sorted from spleen or lymph node cells, obtained before transplant. The origin of this receptor is a human donor who was the organ donor for an intestinal transplant. In DNA, the CDR3 is TGTGCCAGTAGTACTACTAGCGGGGCCTACGAGCAGTACTTC. Amino acid sequence: CASSTTSGAYEQYF.